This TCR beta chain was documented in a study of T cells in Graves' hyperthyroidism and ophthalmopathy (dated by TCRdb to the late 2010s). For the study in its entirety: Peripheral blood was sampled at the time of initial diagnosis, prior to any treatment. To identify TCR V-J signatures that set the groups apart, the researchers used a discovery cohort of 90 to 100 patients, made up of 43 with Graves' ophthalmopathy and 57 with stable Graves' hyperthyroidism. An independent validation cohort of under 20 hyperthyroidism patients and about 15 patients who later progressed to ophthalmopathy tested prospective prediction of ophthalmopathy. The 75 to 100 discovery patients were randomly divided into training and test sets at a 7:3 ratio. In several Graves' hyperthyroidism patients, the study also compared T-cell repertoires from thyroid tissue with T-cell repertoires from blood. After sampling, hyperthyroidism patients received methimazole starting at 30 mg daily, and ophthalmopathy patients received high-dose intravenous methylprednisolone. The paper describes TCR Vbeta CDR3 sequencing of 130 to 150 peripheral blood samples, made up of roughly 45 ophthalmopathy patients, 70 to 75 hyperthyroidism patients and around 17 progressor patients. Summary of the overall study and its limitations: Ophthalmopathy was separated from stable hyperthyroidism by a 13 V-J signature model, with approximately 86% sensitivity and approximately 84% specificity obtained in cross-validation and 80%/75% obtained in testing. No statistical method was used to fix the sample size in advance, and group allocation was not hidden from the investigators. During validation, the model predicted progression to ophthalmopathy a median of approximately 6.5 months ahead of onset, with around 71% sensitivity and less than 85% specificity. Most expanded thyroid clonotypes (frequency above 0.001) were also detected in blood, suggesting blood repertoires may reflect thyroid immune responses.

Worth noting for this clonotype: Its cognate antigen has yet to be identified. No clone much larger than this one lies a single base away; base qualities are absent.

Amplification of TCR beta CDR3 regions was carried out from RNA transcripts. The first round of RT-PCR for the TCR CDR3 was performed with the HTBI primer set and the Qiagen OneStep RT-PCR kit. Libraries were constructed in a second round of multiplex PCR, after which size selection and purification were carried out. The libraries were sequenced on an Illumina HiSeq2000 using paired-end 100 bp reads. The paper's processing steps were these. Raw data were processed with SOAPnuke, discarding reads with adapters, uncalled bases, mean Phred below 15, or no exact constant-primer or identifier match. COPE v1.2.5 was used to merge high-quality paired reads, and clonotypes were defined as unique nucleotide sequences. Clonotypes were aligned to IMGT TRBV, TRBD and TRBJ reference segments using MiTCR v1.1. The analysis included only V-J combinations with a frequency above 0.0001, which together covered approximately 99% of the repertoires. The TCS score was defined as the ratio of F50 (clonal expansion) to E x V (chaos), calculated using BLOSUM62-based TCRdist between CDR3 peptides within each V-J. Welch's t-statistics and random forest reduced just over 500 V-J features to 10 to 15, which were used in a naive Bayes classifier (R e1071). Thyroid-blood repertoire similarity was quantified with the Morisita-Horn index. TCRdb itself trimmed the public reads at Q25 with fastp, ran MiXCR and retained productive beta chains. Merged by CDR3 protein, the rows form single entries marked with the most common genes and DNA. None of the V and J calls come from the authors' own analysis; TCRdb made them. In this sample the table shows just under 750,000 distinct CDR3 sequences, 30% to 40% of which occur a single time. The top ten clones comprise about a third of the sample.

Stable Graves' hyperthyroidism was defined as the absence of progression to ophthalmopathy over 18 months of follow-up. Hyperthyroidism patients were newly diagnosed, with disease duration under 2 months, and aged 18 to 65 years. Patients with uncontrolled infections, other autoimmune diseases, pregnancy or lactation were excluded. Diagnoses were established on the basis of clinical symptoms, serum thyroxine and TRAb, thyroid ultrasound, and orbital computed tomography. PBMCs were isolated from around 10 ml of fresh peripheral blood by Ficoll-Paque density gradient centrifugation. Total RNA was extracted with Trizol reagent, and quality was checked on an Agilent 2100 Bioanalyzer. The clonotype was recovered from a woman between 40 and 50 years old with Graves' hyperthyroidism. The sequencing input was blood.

The nucleotide sequence is given as TGCAGTGCTAGGGGGCCTGGAAACACCTTC. This translates into CSARGPGNTF. The rearranged chain carries TRBV20-1 and TRBJ1-2; the D region possibly corresponds to TRBD1 (5 bases align). At the junction V is shortened by 3 bases and J by 12 bases, with 11 bases in between. Measured from the cysteine to the phenylalanine, the CDR3 is 10 residues long. Of all the DNA, just the CDR3 is kept, 30 bases in frame from base 1. In the germline V gene (reference sequence), CDR1 corresponds to DFQATT and CDR2 to SNEGSKA.